The 27 T cell receptor beta chains below come from one sample, sequenced in a study of cytotoxic CD8 clonotypes in ibrutinib-treated CLL. Clones were sequenced by immunoSEQ multiplex PCR, and TCRdb holds only the in-frame ones, with some missing. The repertoire holds about 120,000 clones, with approximately 56% as singletons. The sample was PBMCs, taken after 24 months of ibrutinib treatment. These receptors all come from a human donor with chronic lymphocytic leukemia.

This chain connects TRBV10-3 to TRBJ2-3; TRBD2 aligns across 7 bases. With 7 bases clipped from V and 3 bases from J, the junction kept 4 bases outside the gene matches. In germline, CDR1 is ENHRY, CDR2 SYGVKD. The CDR3 totals 13 residues. Here the CDR3 DNA reads TGTGCCATCATGGAGCGGGGAACAGATACGCAGTATTTT. Amino acid sequence: CAIMERGTDTQYF.

The CDR3 loop reads CASSGQAKNIQYF. The CDR3 nucleotides are TGTGCCAGCAGCGGCCAAGCCAAAAACATTCAGTACTTC. The chain combines TRBV9 with TRBJ2-4, with D uncertain. Germline V gene sequence: CDR1 SGDLS, CDR2 YYNGEE. The V and J ends lost 3 bases and 0 bases respectively, with 4 bases between them. The CDR3 consists of 13 residues.

In nucleotides, the CDR3 is TGTGCCTCTCTACCAAAGGGGGACATTCAGTACTTC. Translation: CASLPKGDIQYF. The V call is TRBV30, the J call TRBJ2-4; perhaps TRBD1 as D (6 bases). This CDR3 has 12 residues. Germline V gives CDR1 GTSNPN, CDR2 SVGIG (reference sequence). Trimming took off 7 bases at V and 8 bases at J, with 15 bases between the two ends.

This clone has ten or more counts. CDR3 sequence: CAWRAGDNSPLHF. DNA for the CDR3: TGTGCCTGGAGGGCAGGGGATAATTCACCCCTCCACTTT. This chain joins TRBV30 and TRBJ1-6, with D possibly matching TRBD1 (6 bases). V lost 3 bases to trimming and J lost 5 bases, with 8 bases between them. Germline values: CDR1 GTSNPN, CDR2 SVGIG (reference sequence). The CDR3 length is 13 residues.

This clone came up a few times. The chain couples TRBV2 to TRBJ1-6; 9 bases line up with TRBD1. V lost 6 bases and J lost 9; bases outside the gene matches: 6. Germline CDR1 SNHLY, CDR2 FYNNEI. CDR3 length equals 14 residues. In nucleotides, the CDR3 is TGTGCCAGCAGCACGGGACAGGGAAGTTCACCCCTCCACTTT. Residues: CASSTGQGSSPLHF. The full variable domain, completed using reference TRBV2 and TRBJ1-6, is EPEVTQTPSHQVTQMGQEVILRCVPISNHLYFYWYRQILGQKVEFLVSFYNNEISEKSEIFDDQFSVERPDGSNFTLKIRSTKLEDSAMYFCASSTGQGSSPLHFGNGTRLTVT.

Remarks on this clone: The same CDR3 is also encoded by other DNA sequences in this sample. V is TRBV2 and J is TRBJ1-4; weak D call: TRBD1 (6 bases). The CDR3 extends over 12 amino acids. Trimming cost V 3 bases and J 7 bases, with 6 bases left between them. Germline CDR1 and CDR2: SNHLY and FYNNEI. The CDR3 nucleotides are TGTGCCAGCAGTGACAGGGGTGAAAAACTGTTTTTT. Protein sequence: CASSDRGEKLFF.

As to this clone: Relative to the germline gene, one junction end is altered; a read error may explain this. The chain joins TRBV7-2 to TRBJ2-7; D remains ambiguous. CDR3 size: 14 residues. Germline assignment: CDR1 SGHTA and CDR2 FQGNSA. The CDR3 DNA reads TGTGCCAGCAGCGTAGCCAGGAACTCCTACGAGCAGTACTTC. Residues: CASSVARNSYEQYF.

This sequence joins TRBV29-1 and TRBJ1-1; no reliable D call. This CDR3 is 13 amino acids long. Germline CDR1 is SQVTM and CDR2 is ANQGSEA. The V end lost 8 bases, the J end lost 0 bases, and 13 bases lay between the germline ends. The CDR3 nucleotides are TGCAGCCCCCGGGGAGACTTGAACACTGAAGCTTTCTTT. Amino acid sequence: CSPRGDLNTEAFF.

This chain uses TRBV9 with TRBJ2-2, with D perhaps matching TRBD1 (5 bases). The germline V gene encodes CDR1 SGDLS and CDR2 YYNGEE. V was cut by 7 bases and J by 2 bases, with 12 bases left in between. The CDR3 sequence is 14 residues long. In nucleotides, the CDR3 is TGTGCCAGCCAAGCGTGGGGCAACACCGGGGAGCTGTTTTTT. This translates into CASQAWGNTGELFF.

V is TRBV5-1 and J is TRBJ2-3; maybe TRBD1 (6 bases). Germline CDR1 SGHRS, CDR2 YFSETQ. Trimming stripped 2 bases from V and 6 bases from J, with 10 bases between. The CDR3 runs to 13 residues. The CDR3, as DNA: TGCGCCAGCAGCTTCACAGGGTTCGATACGCAGTATTTT. Its protein product is CASSFTGFDTQYF.

The chain carries TRBV9 and TRBJ2-5, with a weak D call TRBD1 (6 bases). Per the germline V gene, CDR1 is SGDLS and CDR2 is YYNGEE. There are 16 residues in the CDR3. V was pared by 3 bases and J by 4 bases, with 19 bases between. As DNA, the CDR3 is TGTGCCAGCAGCGCGGACAGCCACCCTAAGGGAGAGACCCAGTACTTC. This gives the protein CASSADSHPKGETQYF.

The chain joins TRBV18 to TRBJ1-1, with D uncertain. CDR3 size: 15 residues. Trimming removed 1 base at V and 0 bases at J, with 9 bases between. The V gene's germline CDR1 is KGHSH and CDR2 LQKENI. In nucleotides, the CDR3 is TGTGCCAGCTCACCACGTGGAATGTTGAACACTGAAGCTTTCTTT. Translating it yields CASSPRGMLNTEAFF.

Only one count was recorded for this clone. The chain joins TRBV5-1 to TRBJ2-5; D is unresolved. The CDR3 has 13 amino acids. The V end lost 2 bases, the J end lost 1 base, and 6 bases lay between the germline ends. The germline gives CDR1 SGHRS, CDR2 YFSETQ. CDR3 DNA sequence: TGCGCCAGCAGCTTAGACACCCAAGAGACCCAGTACTTC. Encoded protein: CASSLDTQETQYF.

The CDR3 bases are TGTGCCAGCAGCCCCGAGTCAGCGGAAGTCGGCTATGGCTACACCTTC. Its protein is CASSPESAEVGYGYTF. The rearrangement joins TRBV7-8 to TRBJ1-2; D unresolved. The CDR3 loop spans 16 amino acids. CDR1 SGHVS and CDR2 FQNEAQ come from the germline V gene. V was cut by 5 bases and J by 4 bases, with 20 bases left in between.

The chain links TRBV30 to TRBJ1-1; tentative D call: TRBD1 (6 bases). This CDR3 contains 14 residues. Germline V CDR1 and CDR2: GTSNPN, SVGIG (reference sequence). V dropped 3 bases and J dropped 5 bases, with 16 bases sitting between them. The CDR3 reads CAWSLPPGVTEAFF. CDR3 DNA sequence: TGTGCCTGGAGCCTACCCCCAGGGGTAACTGAAGCTTTCTTT.

The chain is built from TRBV10-2 and TRBJ2-7; no clear D gene. CDR3 length equals 10 residues. The germline V gene has CDR1 WSHSY and CDR2 SAAADI. V was cut by 9 bases and J by 4 bases, with 7 bases left in between. Written as DNA, the CDR3 is TGCGCCAGTAAAGATTACGAGCAGTACTTC. Translation: CASKDYEQYF.

The V and J genes are TRBV5-1 and TRBJ2-3; the match to TRBD1 covers 10 bases. V dropped 1 base and J dropped 6; count of bases not matched to a gene: 5. This CDR3 has 15 residues. Per the germline V gene, CDR1 is SGHRS and CDR2 is YFSETQ. In DNA form, the CDR3 reads TGCGCCAGCAGCTTGCAGGGACAGGGGACCGATACGCAGTATTTT. This translates into CASSLQGQGTDTQYF.

This clone was found once. The chain joins TRBV7-2 to TRBJ2-1; TRBD1 matches at 7 bases. J lost 2 bases, V lost 5 bases, and 3 bases had no gene match. CDR1 and CDR2 from the germline V gene are SGHTA and FQGNSA. This CDR3 spans 14 amino acids. CDR3 sequence reads: CASSLDRAYNEQFF. The CDR3 DNA reads TGTGCCAGCAGCCTAGACAGGGCCTACAATGAGCAGTTCTTC.

J is TRBJ2-1 and V is TRBV19; TRBD1 aligns across 7 bases. The junction had 4 bases not matched to a gene; V was cut back by 6 bases and J by 5 bases. There are 13 residues in the CDR3. Germline V gives CDR1 LNHDA, CDR2 SQIVND (reference sequence). The CDR3 sequence is CASSQTGNNEQFF. The CDR3 DNA follows: TGTGCCAGTAGCCAGACAGGGAACAATGAGCAGTTCTTC.

V and J are TRBV6-5 and TRBJ1-1, with 10 positions matching TRBD1. V trimming: 6 bases; J trimming: 7 bases; junction bases outside the gene matches: 2. This CDR3 has 12 amino acids. The germline CDR1 and CDR2 sequences are MNHEY and SVGAGI. CDR3 DNA: TGTGCCAGCAGACGGACAGGGGGTGAAGCTTTCTTT. Encoded protein: CASRRTGGEAFF.

This chain joins TRBV27 and TRBJ2-5; TRBD2 matches at 7 bases. This CDR3 comprises 15 residues. V dropped 3 bases and J dropped 0; count of bases not matched to a gene: 4. Germline V gives CDR1 MNHEY, CDR2 SMNVEV (reference sequence). DNA for the CDR3: TGTGCCAGCAGTTTTGAAGGGAGGGACCAAGAGACCCAGTACTTC. Its protein product is CASSFEGRDQETQYF.

The chain is built from TRBV11-2 and TRBJ2-7; D is perhaps TRBD1 (6 bases). Between the trimmed V and J ends, which lost 5 bases and 4 bases, there was a span of 9 bases. The CDR3 covers 12 residues. The germline CDR1 and CDR2 sequences are SGHAT and FQNNGV. CDR3 residues: CASSRTVYEQYF. DNA for the CDR3: TGTGCCAGCAGCAGGACAGTGTACGAGCAGTACTTC.

The chain employs TRBV5-4 and TRBJ1-2, with a possible D match to TRBD1 (6 bases). This CDR3 has 15 residues. V was clipped by 0 bases and J by 4 bases, with 13 bases between them. The germline gives CDR1 SGHNT, CDR2 YYREEE (reference sequence). This chain's CDR3 is CASSLAGQYSYGYTF. The CDR3 nucleotides read TGTGCCAGCAGCTTGGCCGGACAGTACAGCTATGGCTACACCTTC.

This chain uses TRBV11-2 with TRBJ2-1; D is unresolved. V lost 1 base to trimming and J lost 11 bases, with 15 bases between them. The CDR3 covers 14 residues. From germline, CDR1 is SGHAT and CDR2 FQNNGV. The CDR3: CASSLGLLRDQQFF. The DNA of the CDR3 is TGTGCCAGCAGCTTAGGGCTACTTAGGGATCAGCAGTTCTTC.

V and J are TRBV7-9 and TRBJ2-3; a weak D match, TRBD2 (6 bases). The V gene lost 7 bases and the J gene lost 6 bases, with 11 bases spanning the gap. This CDR3 has 12 residues. Germline-derived CDR1 and CDR2 are SEHNR and FQNEAQ (reference sequence). In DNA form, the CDR3 reads TGTGCCAGCAAACTAGCATCGGATACGCAGTATTTT. Its protein is CASKLASDTQYF.

The chain is built from TRBV6-6 and TRBJ2-7, with D possibly matching TRBD1 (5 bases). Germline values: CDR1 MNHNY, CDR2 SVGAGI (reference sequence). CDR3 size: 14 residues. The germline V and J ends were trimmed by 8 bases and 6 bases, with 20 bases remaining between them. CDR3 nucleotides: TGTGCCAGCGCCCCGAAGGGGCCTCTGACCGAGCAGTACTTC. This codes for CASAPKGPLTEQYF.

This clone appeared once. The genes are TRBV7-2 and TRBJ2-5, with TRBD2 matching over 10 bases. Germline V CDR1 and CDR2: SGHTA, FQGNSA. V gave up 5 bases and J gave up 5 bases; unmatched junction bases: 11. The CDR3 is 16 amino acids. The CDR3 reads CASSPQSGGGSETQYF. In DNA, the CDR3 is TGTGCCAGCAGCCCCCAGAGCGGGGGGGGAAGTGAGACCCAGTACTTC.